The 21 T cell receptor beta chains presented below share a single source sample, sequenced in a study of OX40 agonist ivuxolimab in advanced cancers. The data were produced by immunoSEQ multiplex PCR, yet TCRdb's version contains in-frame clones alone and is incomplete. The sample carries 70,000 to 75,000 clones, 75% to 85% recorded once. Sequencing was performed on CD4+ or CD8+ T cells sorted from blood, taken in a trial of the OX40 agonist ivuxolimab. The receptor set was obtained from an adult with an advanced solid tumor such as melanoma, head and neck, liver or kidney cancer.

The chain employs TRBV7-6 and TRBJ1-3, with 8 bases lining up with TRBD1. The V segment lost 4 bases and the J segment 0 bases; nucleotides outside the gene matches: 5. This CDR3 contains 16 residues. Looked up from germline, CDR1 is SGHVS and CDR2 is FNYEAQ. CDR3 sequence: CASSYRTGISGNTIYF. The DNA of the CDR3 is TGTGCCAGCAGCTACCGGACAGGGATCTCTGGAAACACCATATATTTT. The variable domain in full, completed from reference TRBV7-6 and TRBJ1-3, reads GAGVSQSPRYKVTKRGQDVALRCDPISGHVSLYWYRQALGQGPEFLTYFNYEAQQDKSGLPNDRFSAERPEGSISTLTIQRTEQRDSAMYRCASSYRTGISGNTIYFGEGSWLTVV.

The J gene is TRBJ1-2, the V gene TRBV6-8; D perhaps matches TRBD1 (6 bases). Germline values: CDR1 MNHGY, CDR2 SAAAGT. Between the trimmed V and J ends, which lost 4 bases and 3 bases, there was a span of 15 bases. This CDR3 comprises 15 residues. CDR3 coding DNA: TGTGCCAGCAGTTCAAAGCCGGACAGAGACTATGGCTACACCTTC. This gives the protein CASSSKPDRDYGYTF.

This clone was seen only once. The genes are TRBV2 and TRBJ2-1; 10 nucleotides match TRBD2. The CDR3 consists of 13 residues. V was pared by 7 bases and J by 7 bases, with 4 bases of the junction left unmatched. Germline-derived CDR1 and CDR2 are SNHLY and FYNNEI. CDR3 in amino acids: CASMWTSGNEQFF. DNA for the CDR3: TGTGCCAGCATGTGGACTAGCGGTAATGAGCAGTTCTTC.

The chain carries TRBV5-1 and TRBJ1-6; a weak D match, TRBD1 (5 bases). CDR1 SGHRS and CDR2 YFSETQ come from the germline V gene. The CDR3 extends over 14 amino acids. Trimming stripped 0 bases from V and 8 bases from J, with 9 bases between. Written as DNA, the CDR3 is TGCGCCAGCAGCTTGGGGGACGGATATTCACCCCTCCACTTT. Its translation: CASSLGDGYSPLHF.

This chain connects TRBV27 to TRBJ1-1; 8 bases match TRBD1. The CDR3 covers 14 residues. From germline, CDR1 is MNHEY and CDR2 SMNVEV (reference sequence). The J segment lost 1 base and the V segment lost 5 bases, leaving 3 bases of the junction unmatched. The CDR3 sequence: CASSLGQGNTEAFF. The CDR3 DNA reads TGTGCCAGCAGTCTTGGACAGGGGAACACTGAAGCTTTCTTT.

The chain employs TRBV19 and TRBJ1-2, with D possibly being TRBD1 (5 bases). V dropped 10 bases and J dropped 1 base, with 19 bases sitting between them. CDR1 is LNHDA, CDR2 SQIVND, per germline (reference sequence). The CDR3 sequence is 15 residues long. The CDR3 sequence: CATQAGQGDNYGYTF. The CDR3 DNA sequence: TGTGCCACCCAAGCTGGGCAGGGTGATAACTATGGCTACACCTTC.

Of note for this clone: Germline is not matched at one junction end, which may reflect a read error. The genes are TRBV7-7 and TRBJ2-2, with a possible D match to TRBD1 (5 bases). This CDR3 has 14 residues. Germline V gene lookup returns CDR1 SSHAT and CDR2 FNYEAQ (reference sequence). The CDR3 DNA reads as TGTGCTAGCAGCTTAGTATCAGGGCACGGGGAGCTGTTTTTT. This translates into CASSLVSGHGELFF.

CDR3 bases: TGTGCCAGCAGCTTAACAGGGGTGGATTCACCCCTCCACTTT. This translates into CASSLTGVDSPLHF. The chain has TRBV6-5 and TRBJ1-6; 7 nucleotides match TRBD1. This CDR3 has 14 residues. The germline gives CDR1 MNHEY, CDR2 SVGAGI. Germline trimming cut 6 bases from V and 8 bases from J; bases unmatched to any gene: 7.

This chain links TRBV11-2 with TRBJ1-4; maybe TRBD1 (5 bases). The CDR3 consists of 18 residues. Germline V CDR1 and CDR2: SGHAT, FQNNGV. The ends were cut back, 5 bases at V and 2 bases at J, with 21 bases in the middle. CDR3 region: CASSPGGPPRGTNEKLFF. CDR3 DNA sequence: TGTGCCAGCAGCCCGGGAGGGCCCCCACGGGGGACTAATGAAAAACTGTTTTTT.

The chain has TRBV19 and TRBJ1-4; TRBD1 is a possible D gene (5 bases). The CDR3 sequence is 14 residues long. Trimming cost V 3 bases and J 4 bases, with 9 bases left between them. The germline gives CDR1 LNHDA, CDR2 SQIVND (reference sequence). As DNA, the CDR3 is TGTGCCAGTAGTATGCAAAGGGGTAATGAAAAACTGTTTTTT. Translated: CASSMQRGNEKLFF.

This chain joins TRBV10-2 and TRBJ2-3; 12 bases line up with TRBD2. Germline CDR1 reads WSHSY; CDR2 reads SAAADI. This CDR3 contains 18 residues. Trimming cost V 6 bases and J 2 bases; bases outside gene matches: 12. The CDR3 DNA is TGCGCCAGCAGAAGACGACTAGCGGGGGCGACGTTCACAGATACGCAGTATTTT. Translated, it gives CASRRRLAGATFTDTQYF.

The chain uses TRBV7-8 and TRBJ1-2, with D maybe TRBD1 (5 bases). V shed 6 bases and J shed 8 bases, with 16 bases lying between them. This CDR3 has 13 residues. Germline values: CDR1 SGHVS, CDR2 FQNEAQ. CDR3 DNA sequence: TGTGCCAGCAGTTACAGGAGGAGTAGCGGCTACACCTTC. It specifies CASSYRRSSGYTF.

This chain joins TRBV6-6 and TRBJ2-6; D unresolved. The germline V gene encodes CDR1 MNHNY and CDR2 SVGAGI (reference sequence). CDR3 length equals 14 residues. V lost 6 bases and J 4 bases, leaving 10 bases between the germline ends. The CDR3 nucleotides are TGTGCCAGCAGGGGAACTTCGGGGGCCAACGTCCTGACTTTC. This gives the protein CASRGTSGANVLTF.

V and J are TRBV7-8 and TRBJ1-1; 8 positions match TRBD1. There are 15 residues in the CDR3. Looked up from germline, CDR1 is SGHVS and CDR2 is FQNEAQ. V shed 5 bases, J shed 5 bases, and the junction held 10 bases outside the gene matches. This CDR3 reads CASSQLGQGITEAFF. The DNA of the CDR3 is TGTGCCAGCAGCCAACTAGGACAGGGTATAACTGAAGCTTTCTTT. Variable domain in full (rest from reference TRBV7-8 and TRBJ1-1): GAGVSQSPRYKVAKRGQDVALRCDPISGHVSLFWYQQALGQGPEFLTYFQNEAQLDKSGLPSDRFFAERPEGSVSTLKIQRTQQEDSAVYLCASSQLGQGITEAFFGQGTRLTVV.

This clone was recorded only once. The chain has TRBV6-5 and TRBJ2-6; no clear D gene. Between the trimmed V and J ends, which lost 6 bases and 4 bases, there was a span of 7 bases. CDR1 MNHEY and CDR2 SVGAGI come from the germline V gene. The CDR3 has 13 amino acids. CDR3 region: CASRLTGANVLTF. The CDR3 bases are TGTGCCAGCAGGTTGACAGGGGCCAACGTCCTGACTTTC.

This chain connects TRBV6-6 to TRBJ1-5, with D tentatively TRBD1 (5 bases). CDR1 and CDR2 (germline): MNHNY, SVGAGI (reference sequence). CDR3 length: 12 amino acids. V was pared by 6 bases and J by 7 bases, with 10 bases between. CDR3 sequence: CASRNQGQPQHF. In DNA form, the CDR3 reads TGTGCCAGCAGGAATCAGGGACAGCCCCAGCATTTT.

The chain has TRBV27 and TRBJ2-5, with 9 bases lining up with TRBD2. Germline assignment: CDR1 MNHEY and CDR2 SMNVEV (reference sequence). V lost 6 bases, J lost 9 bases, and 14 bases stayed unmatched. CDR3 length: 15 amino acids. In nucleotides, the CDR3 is TGTGCCAGCAGCGAATCACGGCTAGCGGGGCCCGCCCAGTACTTC. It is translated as CASSESRLAGPAQYF.

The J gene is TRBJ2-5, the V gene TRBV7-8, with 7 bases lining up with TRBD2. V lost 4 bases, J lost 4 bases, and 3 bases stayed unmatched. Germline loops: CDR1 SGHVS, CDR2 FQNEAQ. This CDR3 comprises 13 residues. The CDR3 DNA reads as TGTGCCAGCAGCTCTGGGGGGGGAGAGACCCAGTACTTC. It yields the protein CASSSGGGETQYF.

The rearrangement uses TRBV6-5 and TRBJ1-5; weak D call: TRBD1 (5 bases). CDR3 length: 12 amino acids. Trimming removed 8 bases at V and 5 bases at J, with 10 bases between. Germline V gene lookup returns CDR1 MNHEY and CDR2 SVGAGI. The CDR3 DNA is TGTGCCAGCCAGGGAGGCGATCAGCCCCAGCATTTT. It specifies CASQGGDQPQHF.

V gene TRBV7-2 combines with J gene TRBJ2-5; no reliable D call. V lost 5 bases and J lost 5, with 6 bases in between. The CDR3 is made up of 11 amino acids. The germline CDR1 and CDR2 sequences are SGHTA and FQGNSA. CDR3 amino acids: CASSPGETQYF. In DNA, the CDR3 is TGTGCCAGCAGCCCCGGTGAGACCCAGTACTTC.

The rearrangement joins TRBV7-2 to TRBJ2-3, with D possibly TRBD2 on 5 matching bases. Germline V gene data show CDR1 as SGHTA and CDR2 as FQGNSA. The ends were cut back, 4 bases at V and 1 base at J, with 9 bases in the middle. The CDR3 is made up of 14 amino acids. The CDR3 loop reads CASSSRTGTDTQYF. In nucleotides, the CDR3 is TGTGCCAGCAGCTCCCGGACTGGCACAGATACGCAGTATTTT.